This T cell receptor beta chain derives from a study of Ad26.COV2.S vaccination and SARS-CoV-2 variants. Across the study: Vaccine-arm donor from the placebo-controlled COV1001 Ad26.COV2.S trial. The study's findings and limits: Measurement of non-spike TCR breadth gave similar results in vaccine and placebo recipients. The breadth of spike-specific CD8+ and CD4+ T cell responses after vaccination was reportedly substantial.

Sequenced by immunoSEQ multiplex PCR; TCRdb stores in-frame clones only, minus some. The repertoire holds 350,000 to 450,000 clones, with around 86% as singletons. The sample's treatment: roughly 18 received Ad26.COV2.S at low or high dose, single or two shots; roughly five received placebo; per-sample allocation not given. Day 63 after the first vaccine or placebo injection was the time point for sampling. Comment on this clone: What it binds is unknown.

The input for sequencing was peripheral blood, taken in a trial of Ad26.COV2.S vaccine versus placebo. This receptor was obtained from a person between 18 and 65 years old who received the Ad26.COV2.S COVID-19 vaccine or a placebo.

The CDR3 sequence is CASSPRGTGGQRGAFF. CDR3 nucleotides: TGTGCCAGCAGCCCTCGAGGGACAGGGGGCCAGAGGGGAGCTTTCTTT. The rearrangement joins TRBV9 to TRBJ1-1, with 12 bases identical to TRBD1. Trimming at V came to 4 bases and at J to 10 bases, leaving 14 bases not matched to a gene. The CDR3 spans 16 residues. CDR1 SGDLS and CDR2 YYNGEE come from the germline V gene.